These T cell receptor beta chains were read from a single sample in a study of T cells in localized non-small cell lung cancer. Sequencing used immunoSEQ multiplex PCR; TCRdb keeps in-frame clones, though not all of them. Seen here are some 15,000 clones, nearly 90% observed once, and the top ten hold roughly 1.2%. The sample consisted of peripheral blood mononuclear cells, taken before any cancer treatment. The receptors derive from a woman aged 35 to 70 with stage III lung adenocarcinoma. Each CDR3 is given with its conserved first and last residue. The D gene is left open where the match is weak. Rows give clone size only sometimes, using once, few, many, or a class for an expanded clone.

d_gene,j_gene,abundance,v_gene,CDR3aa,CDR3nt
.,TRBJ2-2,.,TRBV11-2,CASSLGSELFF,TGTGCCAGCAGCTTAGGGTCGGAGCTGTTTTTT
.,TRBJ2-6,.,TRBV5-1,CASSLVVSGANVLTF,TGCGCCAGCAGCTTGGTAGTCTCTGGGGCCAACGTCCTGACTTTC
TRBD2,TRBJ2-7,.,TRBV27,CASSRGTSNSEQYF,TGTGCCAGCAGTAGGGGGACTAGTAATAGCGAGCAGTACTTC
.,TRBJ2-4,once,TRBV7-8,CASSLAGGSRDIQYF,TGTGCCAGCAGCTTAGCAGGAGGGAGTAGGGACATTCAGTACTTC
.,TRBJ2-1,.,TRBV7-9,CASSSLEGPGRDEQFF,TGTGCCAGCAGCTCTCTTGAGGGCCCTGGTCGGGATGAGCAGTTCTTC
.,TRBJ1-1,.,TRBV5-1,CASSLSGLGNTEAFF,TGCGCCAGCAGCCTCAGTGGGCTTGGGAACACTGAAGCTTTCTTT
.,TRBJ2-5,.,TRBV19,CASSIRGIGETQYF,TGTGCCAGTAGTATTCGGGGGATCGGGGAGACCCAGTACTTC
.,TRBJ2-1,.,TRBV4-1,CASSHPPGKAQSSYNEQFF,TGCGCCAGCAGCCATCCCCCGGGAAAGGCGCAGAGCTCCTACAATGAGCAGTTCTTC
.,TRBJ1-4,.,TRBV15,CATSRSGGTNEKLFF,TGTGCCACCAGCAGGAGCGGCGGGACTAATGAAAAACTGTTTTTT
.,TRBJ2-5,few,TRBV5-1,CASSLAGGDGETQYF,TGCGCCAGCAGCTTGGCCGGTGGAGACGGAGAGACCCAGTACTTC
.,TRBJ2-3,.,TRBV27,CASSFFLTASTDTQYF,TGTGCCAGCAGTTTTTTTTTAACAGCTAGCACAGATACGCAGTATTTT
TRBD2,TRBJ2-3,once,TRBV7-2,CASTTSGGGSFRFTDTQYF,TGTGCCAGCACCACCTCGGGAGGGGGGTCATTCCGATTCACAGATACGCAGTATTTT
.,TRBJ2-7,.,TRBV2,CASGRPAEGYEQYF,TGTGCCAGCGGTCGGCCAGCGGAGGGCTACGAGCAGTACTTC
TRBD1,TRBJ2-1,.,TRBV7-9,CASTVTGGYNEQFF,TGTGCCAGCACCGTGACAGGGGGATACAATGAGCAGTTCTTC
.,TRBJ1-2,.,TRBV30,CAWSAGGTTYGYTF,TGTGCCTGGAGCGCGGGCGGGACAACCTATGGCTACACCTTC
.,TRBJ2-7,.,TRBV11-2,CASGGTAYEQYF,TGTGCCAGCGGGGGGACAGCCTACGAGCAGTACTTC
.,TRBJ2-3,.,TRBV9,CASSVGAETDTQYF,TGTGCCAGCAGCGTAGGCGCGGAGACAGATACGCAGTATTTT
.,TRBJ1-1,.,TRBV28,CASRGQGYTEAFF,TGTGCCAGCAGGGGGCAAGGGTACACTGAAGCTTTCTTT
TRBD1,TRBJ2-5,.,TRBV5-1,CASSSGDRAKETQYF,TGCGCCAGCAGCTCAGGGGACAGGGCCAAAGAGACCCAGTACTTC
TRBD2,TRBJ2-1,.,TRBV6-1,CASRAGTSGGSWWFF,TGTGCCAGCAGGGCCGGGACTAGCGGGGGGTCCTGGTGGTTCTTC
.,TRBJ2-6,.,TRBV7-2,CASSFPGGANVLTF,TGTGCCAGCAGCTTCCCCGGGGGGGCCAACGTCCTGACTTTC
.,TRBJ1-2,.,TRBV9,CASSVEGRNGYTF,TGTGCCAGCAGCGTAGAAGGACGGAACGGCTACACCTTC
.,TRBJ2-7,.,TRBV10-2,CASSEGNYYEQYF,TGCGCCAGCAGTGAGGGGAACTATTACGAGCAGTACTTC
.,TRBJ2-3,.,TRBV9,CASSVADTQYF,TGTGCCAGCAGCGTAGCGGATACGCAGTATTTT
.,TRBJ2-7,.,TRBV6-1,CASSEPKAQYF,TGTGCCAGCAGTGAACCTAAGGCGCAGTACTTC
.,TRBJ1-6,.,TRBV10-3,CAISDGVPNSPLHF,TGTGCCATCAGTGACGGGGTTCCCAATTCACCCCTCCACTTT
TRBD1,TRBJ2-4,.,TRBV14,CASSPQGAKNIQYF,TGTGCCAGCAGCCCACAGGGGGCCAAAAACATTCAGTACTTC
.,TRBJ2-5,once,TRBV12-5,CASGHGGPSQETQYF,TGTGCTAGTGGCCACGGGGGGCCGAGTCAAGAGACCCAGTACTTC
.,TRBJ1-2,.,TRBV30,CAWSTGYGYTF,TGTGCCTGGAGTACAGGGTATGGCTACACCTTC
TRBD2,TRBJ2-1,.,TRBV6-5,CASSYSSGGPNNEQFF,TGTGCCAGCAGTTACAGTAGCGGGGGACCAAACAATGAGCAGTTCTTC
.,TRBJ2-7,.,TRBV6-1,CASSEASYEQYF,TGTGCCAGCAGTGAAGCCTCCTACGAGCAGTACTTC
.,TRBJ1-1,once,TRBV11-3,CASSLVGAQTEAFF,TGTGCCAGCAGCTTAGTGGGGGCGCAAACTGAAGCTTTCTTT
TRBD1,TRBJ2-2,once,TRBV11-3,CASSLAPGQGSTGELFF,TGTGCCAGCAGCTTAGCCCCGGGACAGGGTAGCACCGGGGAGCTGTTTTTT
.,TRBJ2-5,.,TRBV7-8,CASSLEGKETQYF,TGTGCCAGCAGCTTAGAGGGGAAAGAGACCCAGTACTTC
TRBD1,TRBJ2-3,.,TRBV9,CASSDRQGRTQYF,TGTGCCAGCAGCGATCGACAGGGGCGGACGCAGTATTTT
.,TRBJ1-1,.,TRBV6-4,CASSDPGSGKAFF,TGTGCCAGCAGTGACCCAGGTTCGGGGAAAGCTTTCTTT
TRBD1,TRBJ1-2,.,TRBV5-6,CASSFRQGLGYTF,TGTGCCAGCAGCTTTAGACAGGGTCTTGGCTACACCTTC
TRBD2,TRBJ2-3,.,TRBV11-3,CASSSGGRSTDTQYF,TGTGCCAGCAGCAGCGGGGGAAGGAGCACAGATACGCAGTATTTT
TRBD2,TRBJ2-5,.,TRBV5-4,CASSLARGGLAGKETQYF,TGTGCCAGCAGCTTGGCCCGGGGGGGACTAGCGGGGAAGGAGACCCAGTACTTC
.,TRBJ2-1,.,TRBV7-2,CASSLERDNEQFF,TGTGCCAGCAGCTTAGAGAGGGACAATGAGCAGTTCTTC
.,TRBJ2-3,once,TRBV4-3,CASSQHRTYTDTQYF,TGCGCCAGCAGCCAACATCGGACTTACACAGATACGCAGTATTTT
TRBD1,TRBJ1-1,.,TRBV19,CASSRTGQNTEAFF,TGTGCCAGTAGTAGGACAGGCCAGAACACTGAAGCTTTCTTT
.,TRBJ2-7,.,TRBV5-4,CASSQGVGYEQYF,TGTGCCAGCAGCCAAGGCGTGGGCTACGAGCAGTACTTC
.,TRBJ2-5,.,TRBV4-1,CASSQARETQYF,TGCGCCAGCAGCCAAGCGCGGGAGACCCAGTACTTC
.,TRBJ1-1,.,TRBV29-1,CSVRGGAVEAFF,TGCAGCGTCCGCGGAGGGGCAGTCGAAGCTTTCTTT
.,TRBJ1-1,.,TRBV5-1,CASSSEQGRTEAFF,TGCGCCAGCAGCTCGGAACAGGGTAGGACTGAAGCTTTCTTT
.,TRBJ2-2,.,TRBV11-3,CASSLEGDHGELFF,TGTGCCAGCAGCTTAGAAGGGGACCACGGGGAGCTGTTTTTT
TRBD1,TRBJ1-2,.,TRBV27,CASSPSQTGVFYGYTF,TGTGCCAGCAGTCCATCCCAGACAGGGGTGTTTTATGGCTACACCTTC
.,TRBJ1-3,.,TRBV6-5,CASSQGSSGNTIYF,TGTGCCAGCAGTCAAGGGAGCTCTGGAAACACCATATATTTT
TRBD1,TRBJ1-1,.,TRBV6-6,CASKRQGAGEAFF,TGTGCCAGCAAAAGACAGGGGGCAGGTGAAGCTTTCTTT